This T cell receptor (beta chain) was found in a study of CXCR3-negative and CXCR3-positive naive CD8 T cells (dated by TCRdb to the late 2010s). Broadly, across the study: In total, some 150 million TRB reads were obtained, corresponding to roughly 1.5 +/- 0.3 million reads per library. For the TRBV-TRBJ cluster analysis, the naive subsets came from 5 donors, while the memory cells came from 3 donors. Diversity and physicochemical repertoire analyses covered about a dozen donors pooled from two independent experiments. Overall study results and their limits: Surface CD5, linked to self-reactivity in mice, was comparable between naive subsets; TCR interaction strength was therefore also inferred from TRB CDR3 physicochemical properties. Freshly isolated PBMCs were used for most assays because CXCR3 expression went down partially after cryopreservation. Comparably high repertoire diversity was found in both naive subsets, whereas much lower repertoire diversity was found in memory CD8+ T cells. Similar TRBV-TRBJ usage was shown by naive CXCR3-negative and CXCR3-positive cells from the same donor, whereas distinct patterns were shown by memory cells.

The germline V gene sets CDR1 to SQVTM and CDR2 to ANQGSEA. The CDR3 runs 13 residues from the cysteine to the phenylalanine. No DNA sequence was recorded. Each CD8+ T cell subset was flow-sorted in triplicate, with some 300,000 cells per subset placed directly into RLT lysis buffer. Peripheral blood mononuclear cells were isolated from buffy coats by standard density gradient centrifugation. An RNeasy Mini Kit was used to extract total RNA from the sorted cells. Concerning this clonotype: Its antigen remains unidentified.

Sequenced using a NextSeq 550. The Human TCR Profiling Kit (MiLaboratory) was used to prepare UMI-labeled 5' RACE TRB cDNA libraries. The full amount of extracted RNA was used for cDNA synthesis, and the full amount of resulting cDNA was used for PCR amplification. Libraries were prepared in parallel with an identical number of PCR cycles. The paper's data handling went like this. With a minimum of two reads required per UMI, MIGEC and MiXCR pulled out about 50,000 +/- 10,000 unique UMI-labeled TRB cDNA molecules from each library. An average of roughly 40,000 +/- 10,000 functional in-frame TRB CDR3 nucleotide clonotypes without stop codons was found per library. After downsampling to 5000 UMI-labeled TRB molecules per sample, diversity metrics, including normalized Shannon-Wiener and Chao1, were computed in VDJtools. VDJtools computed clonotype-size-weighted physicochemical properties of the central five CDR3 residues: interaction energy, strength, volume and Kidera factor 4. After the reads were reprocessed by TCRdb, one entry was made per CDR3 protein sequence, with no DNA. The authors' filters were not applied to this entry. The sample table holds 45,000 to 55,000 distinct CDR3 sequences. The ten most abundant clones make up 15% of the sample.

The source is a human donor in good health. Some clones in this sample may be carry-over from other donors' samples. The sample consisted of memory CD8+ T cells from blood. This specimen's cell subset or site label, per the study, means: conventional CD8+ memory T cells (TMEM), sorted as controls. Recombination joined TRBV29-1 with TRBJ2-1; TCRdb designates TRBD1, a call that cannot be tested without DNA. The CDR3 has the sequence CSVKGTTYNEQFF.